A single sample is the source of the 25 T cell receptor beta chains below, sequenced in a study of early T cells in non-severe SARS-CoV-2 infection. TCRdb re-analysed the 5' RACE reads in MiXCR, keeping a single row per CDR3 protein. The sample shows some 45,000 distinct CDR3 sequences, about 6% of them seen only once. Sequenced material: whole blood, taken at baseline. The receptors were sampled from an adult who was a healthcare worker with PCR-confirmed SARS-CoV-2 infection or an uninfected control (not recorded which).

The chain joins TRBV10-2 to TRBJ2-1, with D tentatively TRBD2 (6 bases). The V gene's germline CDR1 is WSHSY and CDR2 SAAADI. The CDR3 loop spans 12 amino acids. The V end lost 6 bases, the J end lost 8 bases, and 11 bases lay between the germline ends. The CDR3 sequence is CASSSGLHEQFF. In DNA, the CDR3 is TGCGCCAGCAGCTCTGGACTACATGAGCAGTTCTTC.

This clonotype has at least ten counts. The V gene is TRBV24-1, the J gene TRBJ2-1; the D is unclear. The CDR3 spans 14 residues. Germline V gene data show CDR1 as KGHDR and CDR2 as SFDVKD. Trimming took 0 bases from V and 7 from J, leaving 9 bases between them. The CDR3 nucleotides read TGTGCCACCAGTGATTTGGTGACGGCTAATGAGCAGTTCTTC. Protein: CATSDLVTANEQFF.

A few counts support this clonotype. This chain connects TRBV28 to TRBJ1-5; D ambiguous. The CDR3 sequence is 16 residues long. Germline assignment: CDR1 MDHEN and CDR2 SYDVKM. V lost 0 bases and J 5 bases, leaving 14 bases between the germline ends. The CDR3 nucleotides are TGTGCCAGCAGTTTATGGGACCGCTCCGGAGATCAGCCCCAGCATTTT. This codes for CASSLWDRSGDQPQHF.

This clonotype was detected many times. This chain joins TRBV6-2 or TRBV6-3 and TRBJ1-1; D possibly corresponds to TRBD1 (5 bases). The ends were cut back, 2 bases at V and 7 bases at J, with 11 bases in the middle. Germline V gene sequence: CDR1 MNHEY, CDR2 SVGEGT. CDR3 length: 13 residues. CDR3 DNA sequence: TGTGCCAGCAGTTACCCCGTTAGGGGTGAAGCTTTCTTT. This gives the protein CASSYPVRGEAFF.

The chain joins TRBV29-1 to TRBJ2-1; D not resolved. The CDR3 has 10 amino acids. CDR1 SQVTM and CDR2 ANQGSEA come from the germline V gene. V lost 4 bases, J lost 4 bases, and 2 bases lay in between. The CDR3 here is CSVGYNEQFF. The CDR3 DNA reads as TGCAGCGTTGGGTACAATGAGCAGTTCTTC.

The chain joins TRBV20-1 to TRBJ2-7, with TRBD2 identical over 7 bases. The V segment lost 3 bases and the J segment 4 bases; nucleotides outside the gene matches: 6. CDR1 is DFQATT and CDR2 is SNEGSKA in the germline V gene (reference sequence). The CDR3 loop spans 13 amino acids. The CDR3 bases are TGCAGTGCTAGTGGTGCTAGCGGTTACGAGCAGTACTTC. This codes for CSASGASGYEQYF.

This clonotype has only a few counts. This chain uses TRBV12-3 or TRBV12-4 with TRBJ1-2; D is possibly TRBD1 (6 bases). Trimming took 2 bases from V and 4 from J, leaving 17 bases between them. The length of the CDR3 is 16 residues. The CDR3 here is CASSLPSGHLRYGYTF. DNA of the CDR3: TGTGCCAGCAGTTTACCCTCGGGACATCTTCGCTATGGCTACACCTTC.

This clonotype was recorded many times. This sequence joins TRBV20-1 and TRBJ2-4; 12 bases fit TRBD1. The junction had 12 bases not matched to a gene; V was cut back by 5 bases and J by 7 bases. CDR1 and CDR2 (germline): DFQATT, SNEGSKA (reference sequence). The CDR3 has 16 amino acids. The CDR3 DNA reads as TGCAGTGCTCGTGAGCCGGGACAGGGGGCGAGGAACATTCAGTACTTC. It yields the protein CSAREPGQGARNIQYF.

This clonotype came up a few times. The rearrangement uses TRBV5-1 and TRBJ2-7; D assignment may be TRBD1 or TRBD2 (5 bases each). Trimming took off 4 bases at V and 5 bases at J, with 10 bases between the two ends. Germline values: CDR1 SGHRS, CDR2 YFSETQ. The CDR3 length is 12 residues. CDR3 sequence: CASSGGLNEQYF. Written as DNA, the CDR3 is TGCGCCAGCAGCGGGGGTCTGAACGAGCAGTACTTC.

This clonotype has at least ten counts. CDR3 nucleotide sequence: TGTGCCAGCACCGACAGGGAAGGAAATGAAAAACTGTTTTTT. Its translation is CASTDREGNEKLFF. The J gene is TRBJ1-4, the V gene TRBV7-8, with 7 bases lining up with TRBD1. This CDR3 spans 14 amino acids. CDR1 SGHVS and CDR2 FQNEAQ come from the germline V gene. After removal of 7 bases from V and 5 bases from J, the junction contained 7 bases not matched to a gene.

This clonotype has only a few counts. The rearrangement uses TRBV20-1 and TRBJ1-1, with D hard to call. Germline V gene lookup returns CDR1 DFQATT and CDR2 SNEGSKA (reference sequence). Trimming shortened V by 2 bases and J by 8 bases, and 6 bases separated the two germline ends. The CDR3 is 10 residues long. CDR3 bases: TGCAGTGCTAGAAACAACGAAGCTTTCTTT. This codes for CSARNNEAFF.

Many counts were recorded for this clonotype. This chain connects TRBV7-9 to TRBJ2-2; D is ambiguous. CDR1 is SEHNR and CDR2 is FQNEAQ in the germline V gene (reference sequence). This CDR3 is built from 14 residues. V shed 5 bases and J shed 7 bases, with 14 bases lying between them. The DNA for the CDR3 is TGTGCCAGCAGCCCCTCGAAATGGCTCGGGGAGCTGTTTTTT. This encodes CASSPSKWLGELFF.

This clonotype was seen at least ten times. V usage is TRBV28 and J usage is TRBJ1-1, with D perhaps matching TRBD1 (6 bases). V was cut by 6 bases and J by 11 bases, with 19 bases left in between. The CDR3 length is 13 residues. Germline lookup yields CDR1 MDHEN and CDR2 SYDVKM. Here the CDR3 DNA reads TGTGCCAGCAGCTTCGGACAGCTCCCCGATGCTTTCTTT. This gives the protein CASSFGQLPDAFF.

This clonotype was observed at least ten times. J is TRBJ2-3 and V is TRBV7-2, with D perhaps TRBD1 (6 bases). This CDR3 region has 14 residues. V was shortened by 5 bases and J by 4 bases, with 13 bases between the two germline ends. Per the germline V gene, CDR1 is SGHTA and CDR2 is FQGNSA. CDR3 protein: CASSQQGAADTQYF. The CDR3 coding sequence is TGTGCCAGCAGCCAACAGGGTGCGGCAGATACGCAGTATTTT.

This clonotype was picked up a small number of times. This chain links TRBV6-4 with TRBJ1-4; D perhaps matches TRBD1 (5 bases). Trimming shortened V by 2 bases and J by 9 bases, and 10 bases separated the two germline ends. CDR3 length: 13 amino acids. Germline V CDR1 and CDR2: MRHNA, SNTAGT. The CDR3 spells CASSDREGKKLFF. CDR3 in DNA: TGTGCCAGCAGTGACCGCGAGGGGAAAAAACTGTTTTTT.

This chain connects TRBV14 to TRBJ2-3; the D gene is possibly TRBD1 (6 bases). From germline, CDR1 is SGHDN and CDR2 FVKESK. The CDR3 spans 14 residues. Trimming cost V 3 bases and J 3 bases, with 10 bases left between them. CDR3 protein: CASSHGTPTDTQYF. CDR3 coding DNA: TGTGCCAGCAGCCACGGGACACCAACAGATACGCAGTATTTT.

The chain joins TRBV7-6 to TRBJ1-1; D gene unclear. This CDR3 is 18 amino acids long. The germline V gene has CDR1 SGHVS and CDR2 FNYEAQ. Trimming stripped 3 bases from V and 0 bases from J, with 20 bases between. This CDR3 reads CASSFRAAAPYMNTEAFF. DNA of the CDR3: TGTGCCAGCAGCTTTCGTGCCGCAGCCCCGTATATGAACACTGAAGCTTTCTTT.

This clonotype came up many times. The rearrangement links TRBV9 to TRBJ2-1, with TRBD1 matching 10 bases. The CDR3 covers 15 residues. Germline V gene data show CDR1 as SGDLS and CDR2 as YYNGEE. J was trimmed by 7 bases and V by 5 bases; bases with no gene match: 9. The CDR3 nucleotides are TGTGCCAGCAGTAAAAGACAGGGGGCTGAGAATGAGCAGTTCTTC. Translating it yields CASSKRQGAENEQFF.

This clonotype was observed at least ten times. J is TRBJ1-6 and V is TRBV3-1, with 10 nucleotides matching TRBD1. The CDR3 has 14 residues. V shed 4 bases and J 10 bases; nucleotides not matched to a gene: 4. Germline assignment: CDR1 LGHDT and CDR2 YNNKEL (reference sequence). CDR3 sequence reads: CASSLDRGRSPLHF. For the CDR3, the DNA is TGTGCCAGCAGCCTGGACAGGGGGAGATCACCCCTCCACTTT.

In this sample, this clonotype turned up many times. This chain links TRBV6-5 with TRBJ1-2; tentatively, D is TRBD1 (5 bases). With 4 bases removed from V and 4 bases from J, the gap between germline ends came to 16 bases. CDR1 is MNHEY, CDR2 SVGAGI, per germline. This CDR3 comprises 15 residues. The CDR3 nucleotides are TGTGCCAGCAGTTCCGCGACAGACAGCTCCTATGGCTACACCTTC. It translates to CASSSATDSSYGYTF.

This rearrangement joins TRBV7-2 to TRBJ2-7; possibly TRBD1 for D (5 bases). Germline CDR1 is SGHTA and CDR2 is FQGNSA. The V gene lost 1 base and the J gene lost 2 bases, with 27 bases spanning the gap. The CDR3 loop spans 20 amino acids. This CDR3 reads CASSLVRATRGSLRTYEQYF. Here the CDR3 DNA reads TGTGCCAGCAGCTTAGTCCGAGCGACAAGGGGCAGCCTACGCACCTACGAGCAGTACTTC.

This clonotype was observed at least ten times. The chain links TRBV7-2 to TRBJ2-7, with D possibly matching TRBD2 (6 bases). CDR3 length equals 13 residues. Per germline, CDR1 SGHTA and CDR2 FQGNSA. V lost 3 bases to trimming and J lost 1 base, with 7 bases between them. The CDR3 bases are TGTGCCAGCAGCTTTGCGGGATCCTACGAGCAGTACTTC. Its translation: CASSFAGSYEQYF.

Only a few counts were recorded for this clonotype. The chain employs TRBV7-2 and TRBJ2-3; TRBD1 might be the D (5 bases). The CDR3 contains 13 residues. Germline V gives CDR1 SGHTA, CDR2 FQGNSA. V shed 6 bases and J shed 4 bases, with 11 bases lying between them. CDR3: CASSFRTPDTQYF. CDR3 sequence (DNA): TGTGCCAGCAGTTTCCGGACACCAGATACGCAGTATTTT.

This clonotype has a count of ten or more. The V and J genes are TRBV7-2 and TRBJ1-4, with D maybe TRBD1 (5 bases). V shed 5 bases and J shed 7 bases, with 17 bases lying between them. Germline V gene sequence: CDR1 SGHTA, CDR2 FQGNSA. CDR3 size: 15 residues. The CDR3 loop is CASSPYVGASEKLFF. The CDR3 DNA sequence: TGTGCCAGCAGCCCCTACGTAGGGGCAAGTGAAAAACTGTTTTTT.

V and J are TRBV19 and TRBJ2-3; D may be TRBD1 or TRBD2 (5 bases each). This CDR3 has 13 residues. Germline assignment: CDR1 LNHDA and CDR2 SQIVND (reference sequence). The V end lost 8 bases, the J end lost 2 bases, and 11 bases lay between the germline ends. Here the CDR3 reads CASRDGNTDTQYF. CDR3 DNA: TGTGCCAGTCGGGACGGAAACACAGATACGCAGTATTTT.